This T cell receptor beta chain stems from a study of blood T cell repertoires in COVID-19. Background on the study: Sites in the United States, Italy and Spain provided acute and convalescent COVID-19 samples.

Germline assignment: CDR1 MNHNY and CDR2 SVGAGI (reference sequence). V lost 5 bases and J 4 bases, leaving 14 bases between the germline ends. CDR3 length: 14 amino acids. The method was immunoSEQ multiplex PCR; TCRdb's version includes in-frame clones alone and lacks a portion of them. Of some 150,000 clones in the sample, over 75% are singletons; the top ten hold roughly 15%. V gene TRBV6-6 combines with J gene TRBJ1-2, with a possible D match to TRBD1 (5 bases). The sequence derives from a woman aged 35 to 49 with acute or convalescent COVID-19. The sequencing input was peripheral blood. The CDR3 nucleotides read TGTGCCAGCAGTCGATCCGGCAGGGCCTATGGCTACACCTTC. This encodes CASSRSGRAYGYTF.